Sequencing of this T cell receptor beta chain was carried out in a study (dated by TCRdb to about 2015). The study in broad terms: The study examined whether tumor-infiltrating Tregs in breast cancer are drawn from blood Tregs or arise in situ by conversion from other CD4+ T cell subsets. General findings and caveats noted by the study authors: Tumor memory CD4+ T cell TCR gene usage was found to cluster with blood and lymph node memory CD4+ cells and with lymph node naive CD4+ cells. Tumor-infiltrating Treg TCR alpha and beta sequences overlapped most with tumor naive CD4+ T cells, then with blood naive CD4+ T cells. The validation in the larger cohort was limited to a single TCR beta V-J rearrangement instead of whole repertoires.

To purify naive CD4+ T cells, the Miltenyi Naive CD4+ T Cell Isolation kit was used, and CD25 microbeads served to deplete Tregs. Tregs, naive and memory CD4+ T cells from tumor, blood and ipsilateral draining lymph nodes of 5 or 6 breast cancer patients underwent full-length TCR alpha and beta sequencing. Tumor tissue, along with lymph nodes from ipsilateral axillary dissection, was perfused with PBS, minced, and then digested using collagenase I and hyaluronidase. Sorted cell populations were confirmed by FACS to exceed 90% purity. The cysteine opens and the phenylalanine closes a CDR3 of 13 amino acids. The DNA shown is the 39-base CDR3, in frame from base 1. At the junction V is shortened by 7 bases and J by 7 bases; bases outside the gene matches: 6. Reading the germline V gene gives CDR1 ENHRY and CDR2 SYGVKD. Full-length TCR variable regions were amplified by 5' RACE PCR with constant-region reverse primers, followed by semi-nested PCR with Nested Universal Primer A. Using the ReliaPrep RNA Cell Miniprep System, total RNA was extracted, and the SMARTer RACE 5'/3' Kit was then used to reverse transcribe the RNA into 5'RACE-ready cDNA. An Illumina MiSeq was used to sequence the full-length TCR alpha and beta libraries, which had been barcoded with multiplex adaptors. The authors' analysis ran thus. For each of nine subset-tissue groups, sequencing data from the five patients were combined, and the groups were compared by unsupervised clustering of TCR gene usage. Repertoire similarity was calculated with the Morisita-Horn index, weighting shared sequences by their contribution to each repertoire. The raw public reads went through TCRdb reprocessing: fastp at Q25, MiXCR clone calling, in-frame beta chains kept. Each CDR3 protein appears once, grouped with its most common genes and DNA. In this record, the V and J calls reflect TCRdb's handling and not the investigators' own analysis. Counted in this sample were tens of thousands of distinct CDR3 sequences; 30% of them appeared once. The ten largest clonotypes hold roughly 2.4% of the sample.

Remarks on this clonotype: Its antigen target is currently unknown. No base qualities exist here, and no much larger clone lies one base off it.

This receptor was taken from a female donor with breast cancer. Sequences were obtained from tumor-infiltrating naive CD4+ T cells sorted from the breast tumor. This specimen's cell subset or site label, interpreted: naive CD4+ T cells, CD4+CD45RA+CD25-. The V gene is TRBV10-3 and the J gene is TRBJ2-1, and 8 junction bases match TRBD2. The nucleotide sequence reads TGTGCCATCAAAACCAGCGGGAGTAATGAGCAGTTCTTC. Its protein reads: CAIKTSGSNEQFF.